A selection of T cell receptor beta chains follows, all from one sample in a study of T-cell reconstitution after alpha-beta-depleted transplantation in children. TCRdb reanalysed the PCR reads using MiXCR and keeps one entry per CDR3 protein. The repertoire holds about 610,000 distinct CDR3 sequences, roughly a tenth seen once, with 3.5% to 5% in the top ten. This sample comprised PBMCs from the stem cell graft donor, obtained from the stem cell graft. These receptors were obtained from a human donor who donated a stem cell graft to a child with acute myeloid leukemia. The CDR3 runs from the conserved cysteine through the conserved F or W. D genes are given only for firm matches. Some rows have no size entry. The others give once, few or many, or a class for an expanded clone.

j_call d_call v_call clone_size cdr3_nt cdr3_aa
TRBJ2-4 - TRBV3-1 few TGTGCCAGCAGCCATAGATCGGGGGTAGGAAACATTCAGTACTTC CASSHRSGVGNIQYF
TRBJ2-3 - TRBV11-2 - TGTGCCAGCAGCTTCAGACGCACAGATACGCAGTATTTT CASSFRRTDTQYF
TRBJ2-7 - TRBV7-2 - TGTGCCAGCAGCTCCCCTGACCGACGTGCCCACGAGCAGTACTTC CASSSPDRRAHEQYF
TRBJ2-3 TRBD2 TRBV12-3/TRBV12-4 few TGTGCCAGCAGTTGGATAGCGGGGCTCACAGATACGCAGTATTTT CASSWIAGLTDTQYF
TRBJ2-5 - TRBV12-5 few TGTGCTAGTGCTAAGCGGGTCCAAGAGACCCAGTACTTC CASAKRVQETQYF
TRBJ2-1 - TRBV27 - TGTGCCAGCAGTTTAGCCCCGACTATATGGACTGTGAATGAGCAGTTCTTC CASSLAPTIWTVNEQFF
TRBJ2-7 TRBD1 TRBV20-1 few TGCAGTGCTAGAGATAACAGGGGCTTCTACGAGCAGTACTTC CSARDNRGFYEQYF
TRBJ2-1 TRBD1 TRBV7-9 - TGTGCCAGCAGCCTACTCGACAGGGGCAATGAGCAGTTCTTC CASSLLDRGNEQFF
TRBJ1-5 TRBD1 TRBV12-3/TRBV12-4 few TGTGCCAGCAGGGGACAGGGGATGAGCAATCAGCCCCAGCATTTT CASRGQGMSNQPQHF
TRBJ2-1 TRBD2 TRBV5-6 many TGTGCCAGCAGCTCAAGACTAGCGGCCGTGACCAGCTCCTACAATGAGCAGTTCTTC CASSSRLAAVTSSYNEQFF
TRBJ1-2 TRBD1 TRBV28 few TGTGCCAGCAGTTTAGAGATTCAGGGGGCGAACTATGGCTACACCTTC CASSLEIQGANYGYTF
TRBJ2-1 - TRBV20-1 many TGCAGTCGCCGTAGAACCACCTCCTACAATGAGCAGTTCTTC CSRRRTTSYNEQFF
TRBJ2-3 - TRBV11-2 few TGTGCCAGCAGCTTAACGGGTGACTTTTATACGCAGTATTTT CASSLTGDFYTQYF
TRBJ2-1 TRBD2 TRBV12-3/TRBV12-4 many TGTGCCAGCAGCTTGGGACTAGCGGCCTACAATGAGCAGTTCTTC CASSLGLAAYNEQFF
TRBJ2-2 - TRBV5-1 many TGCGCCAGCAGCCAGGGTTTCGGGGAGCTGTTTTTT CASSQGFGELFF
TRBJ2-3 - TRBV27 many TGTGCCAGCAGTTTCCGGCTCACAGATACGCAGTATTTT CASSFRLTDTQYF
TRBJ2-7 TRBD1 TRBV29-1 many TGCAGCGTCGACCCGACAGGGGATGAGCAGTACTTC CSVDPTGDEQYF
TRBJ2-3 - TRBV6-2/TRBV6-3 few TGTGCCAGCACCGATTTCGGGACTATCGCCAGGGGGACGCAGTATTTT CASTDFGTIARGTQYF
TRBJ2-2 - TRBV29-1 - TGCAGCGTTGACGAATACACCGGGGAGCTGTTTTTT CSVDEYTGELFF
TRBJ2-4 - TRBV2 few TGTGCCAGCAGTGCTCAGGAGGGGATTCAGTACTTC CASSAQEGIQYF
TRBJ2-3 - TRBV6-1 - TGTGCCAGCAAACGGGGGATAAACACAGATACGCAGTATTTT CASKRGINTDTQYF
TRBJ2-1 TRBD2 TRBV7-2 few TGTGCCAGCAGCCGCACGGGAGGAGGTTACAATGAGCAGTTCTTC CASSRTGGGYNEQFF
TRBJ1-5 - TRBV30 - TGTGCCACTAATGCGGGTAATGAGGGTCAGCCCCAGCATTTT CATNAGNEGQPQHF
TRBJ2-5 TRBD2 TRBV5-1 - TGCGCCAGCAGCTTGACTAGCGGGAGGGCGGGAGAGACCCAGTACTTC CASSLTSGRAGETQYF
TRBJ2-1 TRBD2 TRBV27 few TGTGCCAGCACACTAGCGGGAGGGCCAAATGAGCAGTTCTTC CASTLAGGPNEQFF
TRBJ1-5 - TRBV5-1 few TGCGCCAGCAGCTTGGAGGCAGGGTCCGATCAGCCCCAGCATTTT CASSLEAGSDQPQHF
TRBJ1-3 TRBD1 TRBV18 few TGTGCCAGCTCATTCGGACAGGGCTCGTACGGAAACACCATATATTTT CASSFGQGSYGNTIYF
TRBJ2-7 TRBD1 TRBV5-1 many TGCGCCAGCAGGGTGAGATCCGGGACAGGGGGCAACGAGCAGTACTTC CASRVRSGTGGNEQYF
TRBJ2-3 - TRBV6-2/TRBV6-3 - TGTGCCAGCAGTTACCCTGGACCGACAGATACGCAGTATTTT CASSYPGPTDTQYF
TRBJ2-3 TRBD2 TRBV7-2 - TGTGCCAGCAGCTTAGCTGGGGGTCTAGCGGGAGTTCCAGATACGCAGTATTTT CASSLAGGLAGVPDTQYF
TRBJ2-7 - TRBV7-9 - TGTGCCAGCAGTTTTACAGGGTTCGCGGACGAGCAGTACTTC CASSFTGFADEQYF
TRBJ2-1 - TRBV7-9 few TGTGCCAGCAGCTCCGACCTCTCCACCAATGAGCAGTTCTTC CASSSDLSTNEQFF
TRBJ1-1 - TRBV5-6 few TGTGCCAGCAGCTTGGGAAGGTCAGAACTTGTGATTTTCTTT CASSLGRSELVIFF